This T cell receptor (beta chain) was captured in a study of long-term antiretroviral therapy in people with HIV. Turning to the study itself: The oldest specimens predate the 2015 immediate-ART recommendation by about a decade. Study results and limitations: Subsequent to ART, diversity was augmented yet persisted below that of transplant donor controls. Narrower CDR3 length ranges marked HIV repertoires relative to controls. Blood in the study was drawn between about 2003 and 2018, possibly under older ART regimens, which may be less effective than current ones.

They ran version v3.0 of the immunoSEQ assay at survey level. TCRdb's table, derived via immunoSEQ multiplex PCR, lists solely in-frame clones and lacks some. The sample shows fewer than 30,000 clones, about 86% of them seen only once. The CDR3 has 17 amino acids. V shed 4 bases and J shed 3 bases, with 22 bases lying between them. Per the germline V gene, CDR1 is SGHTA and CDR2 is FQGNSA. For this clone: The antigen is not known.

This sequence joins TRBV7-2 and TRBJ2-7; the D call may be TRBD1 or TRBD2 (7 bases each). The sequence came from a man aged 30 to 45 with HIV. Specimen: unsorted PBMCs, collected 0.7 years before starting antiretroviral therapy. The CDR3, as DNA: TGTGCCAGCAGCTACCCCAGGGGGGGACAAGTTTTCTACGAGCAGTACTTC. This gives the protein CASSYPRGGQVFYEQYF.